This paragraph covers one T cell receptor beta chain sequence. Its cognate antigen has yet to be identified. Nothing much larger sits one base from this clone, and base qualities are not available. These data come from a study of shared clonotypes between healthy human individuals (dated by TCRdb to about 2020). With respect to the entire study: The cohort comprised a couple of women and a few men aged 18 to 49 years. For each donor, CD4 naive and CD4 memory were each given three plates, CD8 naive was given two plates, and CD8 memory was given one plate. To estimate repertoire size and how much clonotype sharing occurs between individuals, the study deeply sequenced the blood TCR repertoires of about five healthy adults. To increase sequencing depth and limit assay-specific biases, different laboratories used diverse techniques to prepare libraries and sequence TCR repertoires. Each donor's leukapheresis produced roughly between about 0.8 and 8.9 billion PBMCs.

The donors were healthy, HIV-negative adults with no recently reported acute infections or vaccinations. Every donor was a Caucasian adult residing in Nashville, Tennessee, USA. CD4+ T cells were enriched by magnetic negative selection, after which naive cells were positively selected on CD45RA and the negative fraction was taken as the memory subset. After blood collection by leukapheresis, PBMCs were isolated using Ficoll-Histopaque density gradient centrifugation and then cryopreserved in the vapor phase of liquid nitrogen. Analytical flow cytometry was used to check the purity and quantity of each magnetically sorted T cell population. Genomic DNA was isolated from every sorted fraction and measured by UV absorbance on a Nanodrop 2000c. Using the deep immunoSEQ assay, multiplex PCR amplified TCR CDR3 regions from genomic DNA. For each cell subset, the extracted genomic DNA was distributed evenly across all wells of several immunoSEQ 96-well plates, and each plate served as one replicate. For sorted subsets, about 200 ng genomic DNA, equal to about 30,000 T cell genomes, was loaded into each replicate PCR. Purified libraries were quantified with a Qubit 3.0 fluorometer, sized on a Bioanalyzer 2100, and re-quantified with the KAPA Library Quantification kit. Every immunoSEQ 96-well plate was sequenced on a separate single-read 150-cycle Illumina NextSeq 550 flow cell. From the authors' description of their analysis: Because the immunoSEQ output included only junctional sequences and no quality scores, the filtering could not be the same as the filtering used for full-length reads. Sequences were annotated with PyIR, a Python wrapper for IgBLAST v1.9, and V/J genes and CDR3 were assigned using IMGT germline references. Reads with weak V/J assignments (E-value above 1e-6), missing CDR3, stop codons, out-of-frame junctions, or ambiguous translated residues were removed. V3J clonotypes were defined by identical inferred V gene, J gene, and CDR3 amino acid sequence. To compute the percentage overlap between repertoires, the number of shared unique clonotypes was divided by the size of the smaller repertoire. RTK rarefaction, the Chao1 estimator, and Recon v2.1 estimates of unobserved clonotypes were used to assess repertoire richness. Generation probabilities for all TCRbeta clonotypes obtained by the gDNA method from a handful of donors were computed using OLGA. TCRdb carries this immuneACCESS record with in-frame sequences only. Its versions omit some clonotypes, under half of them owing to an unresolved V gene in the studies checked, with the rest unexplained. Clonal size and the V and J genes are those of that table, whereas D and trimming came from the DNA. The sample has hundreds of thousands of clones on record, about 95% of them singletons. Clones ranked in the top ten supply less than 0.06% of the sample.

From the cysteine up to the phenylalanine, the CDR3 has a length of 15 residues. This entry keeps only the CDR3 DNA: 45 bases, framed from base 1. CDR1 and CDR2 are drawn from the germline V gene (reference sequence): MNHEY, SMNVEV. Trimming accounts for 6 bases at V and 4 bases at J, while the number of junction bases matched to no gene is 11. What the research found in general, with its limitations: Naive subsets generally had larger estimated clonotype richness than memory subsets did. Incomplete sequencing was indicated by rarefaction of sorted-subset datasets, despite the large sequencing depth. Only blood was sampled, and tissue TCR repertoires likely differ from those in blood. Because the study included only a small number of donors, the genetic and exposure-history diversity represented was limited. Higher generation probabilities were observed for clonotypes shared by all four sorted-subset donors than for non-shared clonotypes. Across a handful of donors, roughly 5.4% of naive CD4, more than 3% of naive CD8, 2% to 2.5% of memory CD4, and approximately 0.4% of memory CD8 clonotypes were shared. Pairwise subsampling led to the expectation that sequencing depth would affect the degree of clonotype sharing among donors.

Here the chain combines TRBV27 and TRBJ2-7; 8 bases in the middle match TRBD2. This TCR derives from a woman in her 30s in good health. The sequenced material came from naive CD4+ T cells sorted from blood. The label giving this sample's cell subset or site can be read as: CD45RA+ positively selected. The CDR3 protein sequence reads: CASSEYGTSSYEQYF. The DNA is TGTGCCAGCAGCGAGTACGGGACTAGTAGTTACGAGCAGTACTTC.